One and the same sample provided the 14 T cell receptor beta chains below, sequenced in a study of T cell clonality in common variable immunodeficiency. General study results and limits: Common variable immunodeficiency TCR beta sequences reportedly had fewer deletions and N-nucleotide insertions.

The antigens of these receptors remain unknown. TCRdb keeps only in-frame clones here, not all; method: immunoSEQ multiplex PCR. The table lists under 2,500 clones, with no singletons. Sequencing was done on a sample of peripheral blood mononuclear cells. These receptors originate from a human donor with common variable immunodeficiency.

A remark on this clone: Sequencing ends 3 residues short of the CDR3 end; the germline J gene provides the rest. This chain connects TRBV19 to TRBJ2-5, with TRBD2 identical over 10 bases. The trim removed 5 bases at V and 5 bases at J, leaving 8 bases unmatched. CDR1 and CDR2 from the germline V gene are LNHDA and SQIVND (reference sequence). The CDR3 extends over 15 amino acids. CDR3 DNA, as far as it was read: TGTGCCAGTAGTGCTAGCGGGGGTCTTGGGGAGACC. Translation gives CASSASGGLGET. The CDR3 reads in full as CASSASGGLGETQYF.

For this clone: The DNA ends 3 residues before the CDR3 does, and the rest of the CDR3 is filled in from the germline J gene. The chain has TRBV6-2 or TRBV6-3 and TRBJ1-5, with D tentatively TRBD1 (5 bases). Looked up from germline, CDR1 is MNHEY and CDR2 is SVGEGT. CDR3 length: 17 residues. Trimming pared 4 bases from V and 0 bases from J, leaving 16 bases between. The covered CDR3 bases are TGTGCCAGCAGTTGGACCGGGACTTCGATTAGCAATCAGCCC. It is translated as CASSWTGTSISNQP. The full CDR3 protein reads CASSWTGTSISNQPQHF.

A word on this clone: The CDR3 extends 3 residues past the end of the read, so its final part is completed from the germline J gene. The rearrangement links TRBV6-2 or TRBV6-3 to TRBJ2-1; the match to TRBD2 covers 8 bases. Germline lookup yields CDR1 MNHEY and CDR2 SVGEGT. The CDR3 extends over 17 amino acids. V was pared by 5 bases and J by 7 bases, with 16 bases of the junction left unmatched. The DNA read from the CDR3 is TGTGCCAGCAGTACCCGGGGTAGCGGGAAGGGTAGAAATGAG. This encodes CASSTRGSGKGRNE. Given in full, the CDR3 is CASSTRGSGKGRNEQFF.

This clone counts as large. The sequenced CDR3 bases are TGCAGCGTTTTACCTAGCGGGAGCCCCTACAATGAG. It encodes CSVLPSGSPYNE. The whole CDR3 region reads CSVLPSGSPYNEQFF. The V gene is TRBV29-1, the J gene TRBJ2-1; TRBD2 agrees at 10 bases. The CDR3 is cut off 3 residues early in the read; its end comes from the germline J gene. With V trimmed by 5 bases and J by 2 bases, 6 bases remained unmatched. Germline V lookup: CDR1 SQVTM, CDR2 ANQGSEA. This CDR3 spans 15 amino acids.

The sequenced part of the CDR3 DNA is TGTGCCAGCAGCTTAATACAAGCTGGGGCCAACGTC. It codes for CASSLIQAGANV. The entire CDR3 protein reads CASSLIQAGANVLTF. The chain links TRBV7-9 to TRBJ2-6, with D unresolved. The read falls 3 residues short of the CDR3 end, and the missing part is taken from the germline J gene. The CDR3 loop spans 15 amino acids. Germline CDR1 reads SEHNR; CDR2 reads FQNEAQ (reference sequence). V gave up 2 bases and J gave up 2 bases, with 7 bases separating them.

In this sample, this clone turned up a few times. Read coverage stops 3 residues before the CDR3 terminus; the germline J gene supplies the remainder. The chain combines TRBV2 with TRBJ1-5; 8 bases agree with TRBD1. Germline CDR1 SNHLY, CDR2 FYNNEI. The J segment lost 2 bases and the V segment lost 7 bases, leaving 16 bases of the junction unmatched. This CDR3 comprises 18 residues. The CDR3 DNA, read in part, is TGTGCCAGCACTTTAAGGTGGTCAGGGGGCGCGGGCAATCAGCCC. Residues: CASTLRWSGGAGNQP. The whole CDR3 is CASTLRWSGGAGNQPQHF.

The CDR3 here is CASSLGGTDNEQYF. The CDR3 bases that were read are TGCGCCAGCAGCTTGGGGGGGACAGATAACGAG. V and J are TRBV5-1 and TRBJ2-7; 7 nucleotides line up with TRBD1. The sequence runs out 3 residues before the end of the CDR3; the remainder is reconstructed from the germline J gene. CDR1 is SGHRS, CDR2 YFSETQ, per germline. This CDR3 is built from 14 residues. With V trimmed by 0 bases and J by 5 bases, 5 bases remained unmatched.

About this clone: An end of the junction does not agree with germline; a read error may underlie this. The read ends 3 residues shy of where the CDR3 ends; the end is completed using the germline J gene. V and J are TRBV7-9 and TRBJ2-7; possibly TRBD2 for D (5 bases). The CDR3 consists of 13 residues. The germline V gene encodes CDR1 SEHNR and CDR2 FQNEAQ (reference sequence). This CDR3 reads CSSSPGSSPEQYF. CDR3 bases read: TGTTCCAGCAGCCCGGGGTCTAGCCCCGAG.

As to this clone: The read ends 3 residues shy of where the CDR3 ends; the end is completed using the germline J gene. The gene calls are TRBV5-1 and TRBJ2-5, with 7 bases fitting TRBD2. V was clipped by 0 bases and J by 5 bases; unmatched bases: 7. Germline values: CDR1 SGHRS, CDR2 YFSETQ. The CDR3 contains 15 residues. The CDR3 protein is CASSLDGGGWETQYF. CDR3 bases read: TGCGCCAGCAGCTTGGATGGCGGGGGATGGGAGACC.

The sample holds a few counts of this clone. The read comes to an end 3 residues before the CDR3 does, leaving the germline J gene to fill in the end. V and J are TRBV30 and TRBJ1-6; 7 positions match TRBD1. The V gene end was trimmed by 7 bases and the J gene end by 7 bases; junction bases not matched to a gene: 7. The CDR3 is made up of 13 amino acids. Germline assignment: CDR1 GTSNPN and CDR2 SVGIG (reference sequence). CDR3 sequence reads: CAFRQGGNSPLHF. The DNA read from the CDR3 is TGTGCCTTCAGACAGGGCGGGAATTCACCC.

This clone appeared a few times. The CDR3 end falls 3 residues outside the read, so it is completed with the germline J gene. The chain recombines TRBV18 with TRBJ2-7; D is perhaps TRBD2 (6 bases). Germline lookup yields CDR1 KGHSH and CDR2 LQKENI. The CDR3 length is 16 residues. V lost 3 bases, J lost 0 bases, and 15 bases lay in between. The CDR3 sequence is CASSPLTRDASYEQYF. CDR3 DNA, as far as it was read: TGTGCCAGCTCACCCCTGACTAGAGACGCCTCCTACGAG.

This clone was recorded a few times. The read falls 3 residues short of the CDR3 end, and the missing part is taken from the germline J gene. The chain links TRBV6-2 or TRBV6-3 to TRBJ2-7; D remains ambiguous. The V end lost 6 bases, the J end lost 6 bases, and 9 bases lay between the germline ends. The germline V gene encodes CDR1 MNHEY and CDR2 SVGEGT. The CDR3 extends over 11 amino acids. The CDR3 here is CASSKAGEQYF. The sequenced part of the CDR3 DNA is TGTGCCAGCAGCAAGGCAGGCGAG.

By share, this clone counts as medium-sized. The CDR3 region is CSVEDEGRLAGQETQYF. CDR3 bases read: TGCAGCGTTGAAGATGAGGGTCGACTAGCGGGTCAAGAGACC. The V call is TRBV29-1, the J call TRBJ2-5; TRBD2 matches 10 bases. With the read ending 3 residues before the CDR3 end, the germline J gene is used to fill in that end. There are 17 residues in the CDR3. CDR1 and CDR2 from the germline V gene are SQVTM and ANQGSEA. V was clipped by 0 bases and J by 2 bases; unmatched bases: 9.

To note about this clone: The read gets to within 3 residues of the CDR3 end, and the germline J gene fills in the rest. This rearrangement joins TRBV6-2 or TRBV6-3 to TRBJ2-7, with 8 bases identical to TRBD2. V lost 7 bases and J lost 2; bases outside the gene matches: 13. This CDR3 is built from 16 residues. Germline loops: CDR1 MNHEY, CDR2 SVGEGT. CDR3 DNA (partial): TGTGCCAGCACCAAGGCTAGCGGGCAGTTCGCCTACGAG. Encoded protein: CASTKASGQFAYE. The complete CDR3 reads CASTKASGQFAYEQYF.